This T cell receptor beta chain was captured by sequencing in a study of cytomegalovirus exposure and HLA in healthy donors (dated by TCRdb to 2016 to 2017). In the study overall: An earlier analysis of some 500 of the donors reported roughly 300 Gb of sequence data and 117 million unique TCR beta sequences from some 180 million T cells. The number of typed donors differed by locus: roughly 629-640 for A, B, C, DRB1 and DQB1; approximately 530 for DQA1; around 610 for DPA1; and some 430 for DPB1. Donor age, sex, ethnicity and CMV serostatus were compiled together with the repertoire data. Among the 398 genotyped donors, around 81% belonged to the genetic ancestry cluster associated with self-reported Caucasian donors. A separate validation cohort of 90 to 150 different subjects was used in addition to the 666-subject first cohort. In a later genetic analysis, genome-wide SNP genotypes for 398 of the 666 donors were used, and that subset was treated as a discovery cohort. The study was designed to test whether signatures of past pathogen exposure could be identified by cataloging public T cell receptors. To predict cytomegalovirus infection status, the study brought together high-throughput TCR immunosequencing, statistical association of individual TCRs with disease status, and machine learning. An early release that covered some 630 HLA-typed donors contained around 300 gigabases of sequencing data and 80 million or so unique TCR sequences. In a later analysis, previously published TCR beta repertoires from more than 500 donors were re-analyzed and high-resolution HLA genotyping was added so that TCR occurrence patterns could be studied. Across approximately 400 genotyped donors of the cohort, an average of about 200,000 unique TCR beta nucleotide sequences per donor were sequenced, and roughly a sixth of those sequences were non-productive. Every repertoire in the discovery cohort had been generated on one and the same sequencing platform. Both class I and class II loci were covered by HLA typing, at four-digit resolution. Rather than drawing on any new phenotypic data, the later analysis identified candidate immune exposures from TCR beta sequences and the way those sequences occurred across donors. The T cell repertoires of roughly 660 subjects were profiled by immunosequencing and related to cytomegalovirus serostatus. An earlier analysis of 587 of the donors used high-throughput TCR beta sequencing to judge whether each TCR beta V gene segment behaved as functional or pseudogenic. A few DR-DQ haplotypes were handled as single units for association and clustering because linkage in the cohort was strong. General findings and caveats noted by the study authors: In a later analysis, HLA-associated TCR beta chains were found to be more clonally expanded and to have lower generation probabilities than equally common non-associated chains. A further reported finding was that TCR beta sequences accurately predicted the HLA-A and HLA-B alleles for most subjects in the first cohort. Because the 87-base-pair reads could not distinguish some IMGT-functional V segments, including TRBV6-2 and TRBV6-3, those segments were excluded. Over 15 rarely observed V segments, including chromosome 9 orphons, were excluded from the earlier analysis of some 590 of the donors because counts were too low. Linkage disequilibrium might explain the correlated functional status among segregating V segments, but an unknown experimental factor could not be excluded. The cohort was sequenced for TCR beta chains only, and without alpha or paired-chain data the features that could be detected were limited. The only immune exposure information available for the cohort was CMV serostatus. In a later genetic analysis, fewer N-insertions in productive TCRs were reported among donors in an Asian-associated ancestry cluster than the 666-donor mean. In a later analysis, several top co-occurrence clusters were reported to appear linked to parvovirus B19, influenza, CMV and Epstein-Barr virus. Because HLA typing was unavailable for some donors at each locus, only the typed subset was used in association tests. When HLA alleles, especially DR and DQ, strongly co-occurred, TCR associations were difficult to assign to individual alleles. The authors suggested that the approach could potentially be generalized to other disease states and immunological phenotypes. In vitro tests confirmed that a few of the cytomegalovirus-associated TCR beta chains recognize cytomegalovirus antigens. At a false discovery rate of 0.05, a later analysis linked around 17,000 TCR beta sequences to specific HLA alleles. The study gave a list of about 160 TCR beta chains associated with cytomegalovirus. Presence/absence analyses assumed roughly uniform sequencing depth across donors, an assumption that may not hold. While some public TCRs were present in many individuals, most TCR sequences turned up only very rarely across donors. An association between a missense DCLRE1C variant and V-gene and J-gene trimming of TCR beta chains was found in a later genetic analysis and replicated in an independent cohort. An earlier analysis of 587 of the donors showed that most TCR beta V segments appeared in productive rearrangements either about 87% or about 30% of the time, which broadly matched IMGT annotations. In both the original and validation cohorts, the classifier was reported to diagnose cytomegalovirus status with high specificity and sensitivity. A later analysis found that TCR association rates varied across HLA loci, with DRB1 alleles showing the most associated TCRs and HLA-C alleles the fewest. A cluster of highly shared sequence variants was judged likely to be a technical artifact of the sequencing pipeline. Most CMV-associated TCR beta chains appeared to be HLA-restricted in a later analysis, and the HLA associations seemed to be driven largely by CMV exposure.

In total, fewer than 750 healthy bone marrow donors made up the cohort. All cohort members were sampled while nominally healthy, although unrecorded immune exposures were likely present. The donor was CMV seronegative and was included in the group of approximately 350 seronegative cohort members. A peripheral blood sample was provided by each donor, and peripheral blood mononuclear cells were used for TCR beta sequencing. The Qiagen DNeasy Blood Extraction Kit was used to extract genomic DNA from the blood cell samples. Turning to this clone: The antigen it recognizes is unknown. Base qualities are not recorded, but no much larger clone differs from it by a single base.

The CDR3 covers 16 residues, taking in both the cysteine and the phenylalanine. Solely the CDR3 DNA is kept, with 48 bases framed from the first base. The V end gives up 3 bases and the J end 5 bases, leaving 11 bases in the junction not matched to a gene. The germline V gene supplies CDR1 SGDLS and CDR2 YYNGEE. Library generation was performed with the immunoSEQ multiplex PCR assay. A mixture of 60 forward primers for TCR Vbeta segments and 13 reverse primers for TCR Jbeta segments was used in the multiplex PCR. A multiplex PCR assay on genomic DNA amplified the CDR3 region of rearranged TCR beta genes. Amplified TCR beta libraries were sequenced as 87-base-pair reads on the Illumina HiSeq System. From the authors' description of their analysis: In a later analysis, around 80 million unique TCR beta chains were counted across the 666 repertoires, and around 10 million of these chains were shared by at least two donors. Raw reads were error-corrected and collapsed into unique sequences by a nearest-neighbor algorithm in which closely related sequences were merged to remove PCR and sequencing errors. CDR3 sequences were aligned to IMGT reference sequences to assign V, D and J gene segments. For a sequence to be retained, a match of at least six nucleotides to both a V gene segment and a J gene segment was required. A rearrangement counted as productive if the CDR3 had no stop codons and remained in frame with V and J, and every other rearrangement counted as non-productive. CDR3 was defined according to IMGT convention as the region running from the second conserved V-encoded cysteine to the conserved J-encoded phenylalanine. In an earlier analysis of roughly 610 of the donors, sequences lacking an unambiguous match to a single V gene segment were excluded. An earlier analysis of almost 600 of the donors classified V segments as functional when productive rearrangements were above 56.7% and as segregating when the standard deviation between donors was above 5%. A statistical classification framework was developed to diagnose cytomegalovirus status using the catalog of TCR beta chain sequences. A later analysis assigned V and J genes by comparing TCR nucleotide sequences with IMGT/GENE-DB human TR gene sequences. A later analysis assigned CDR3 sequences and most-parsimonious VDJ recombination scenarios with the TCRdist pipeline. A later analysis defined each TCR beta chain by its CDR3 amino acid sequence plus V-gene family, and excluded reads lacking a unique V-gene family. To address suspected cross-contamination and a sequencing artifact, a later analysis removed 592 highly shared, low-generation-probability nucleotide sequences. In a later analysis, a clonal expansion index was calculated for each public chain from normalized within-repertoire ranks of inferred template counts. Generation probabilities in a later analysis came from a VDJ recombination model fitted to out-of-frame rearrangements, and those results were checked against IGoR. In a later analysis, TCR-TCR, TCR-HLA and TCR-CMV co-occurrence was scored with hypergeometric tests, and a repertoire-size bias correction was applied to TCR pairs. To estimate false discovery rates, a later analysis permuted the HLA or CMV assignments 20 times. In a later analysis, co-occurring TCRs were grouped using DBSCAN, with TCRdist sequence similarity added in when clustering inside HLA-allele-positive subsets. For co-occurrence clustering, repertoires with fewer than 30,000 or more than 120,000 public chains were excluded, along with roughly 5 repertoires with anomalous nucleotide sharing. Here the immuneACCESS table is served through TCRdb, limited to in-frame sequences with V and J called. Missing clones are a known gap in these copies; in checked studies unresolved V genes cover under half, and the rest lacks a known reason. V and J calls plus clone size are reproduced from that table; the DNA served to infer D and trimming. A total of about 200,000 clones appear in this sample, 75% to 90% of them only once. The top ten constitute around 0.31% of the sample.

This receptor chain uses TRBV9 and TRBJ2-1, and 7 junctional nucleotides match TRBD1. The specimen was PBMCs. The sequence was collected from a woman aged 25 to 39 in good health and CMV-seronegative. The DNA reads TGTGCCAGCAGCGCCAAACCCAGGGGGACGGACAATGAGCAGTTCTTC. It codes for CASSAKPRGTDNEQFF. Here the CDR3 is joined to the reference TRBV9 and TRBJ2-1 genes, and the full variable domain is: DSGVTQTPKHLITATGQRVTLRCSPRSGDLSVYWYQQSLDQGLQFLIQYYNGEERAKGNILERFSAQQFPDLHSELNLSSLELGDSALYFCASSAKPRGTDNEQFFGPGTRLTVL.